These 8 T cell receptor beta chains were all obtained from the same sample, sequenced in a study of blood T cell repertoires in COVID-19. Only in-frame clones appear in the TCRdb table, and some are missing; sequencing was by immunoSEQ multiplex PCR. The repertoire consists of about 370,000 clones, with about 87% occurring once and the leading ten covering less than 11%. Material for sequencing was peripheral blood. The receptors derive from a woman under 40 with COVID-19, enrolled during active disease.

The chain is built from TRBV11-1 and TRBJ2-1; maybe TRBD2 (6 bases). This CDR3 has 14 residues. Germline V gene sequence: CDR1 SGHAT, CDR2 FQDESV (reference sequence). V was trimmed by 5 bases and J by 4 bases, leaving 12 bases between them. This CDR3 is CASSRDSLYNEQFF. CDR3 DNA sequence: TGTGCCAGCAGCCGGGACTCATTGTACAATGAGCAGTTCTTC.

The V and J genes are TRBV4-3 and TRBJ2-7; 10 positions agree with TRBD2. CDR1 LGHNA and CDR2 YSLEER come from the germline V gene. V lost 3 bases, J lost 0 bases, and 2 bases stayed unmatched. The CDR3 is made up of 15 amino acids. The chain's CDR3 is CASSHSGGPSYEQYF. The CDR3 DNA reads TGCGCCAGCAGCCATAGCGGGGGGCCCTCCTACGAGCAGTACTTC.

The table lists this clone with a few counts. This rearrangement joins TRBV19 to TRBJ1-2; 9 bases map to TRBD1. CDR3 size: 13 residues. Germline V CDR1 and CDR2: LNHDA, SQIVND (reference sequence). The V gene end was trimmed by 5 bases and the J gene end by 6 bases; junction bases not matched to a gene: 4. This CDR3 is CASSRTGVDGYTF. The CDR3, as DNA: TGTGCCAGTAGTCGGACAGGGGTTGATGGCTACACCTTC.

The V gene is TRBV2, the J gene TRBJ1-2; possible D gene TRBD1, 5 bases. Per germline, CDR1 SNHLY and CDR2 FYNNEI. Trimming shortened V by 6 bases and J by 3 bases, and 11 bases separated the two germline ends. The CDR3 has 13 residues. In DNA, the CDR3 is TGTGCCAGCAGGGGAACAGGTTACTATGGCTACACCTTC. Its protein is CASRGTGYYGYTF. The full variable domain, rest sourced from reference TRBV2 and TRBJ1-2, is EPEVTQTPSHQVTQMGQEVILRCVPISNHLYFYWYRQILGQKVEFLVSFYNNEISEKSEIFDDQFSVERPDGSNFTLKIRSTKLEDSAMYFCASRGTGYYGYTFGSGTRLTVV.

The chain is built from TRBV5-1 and TRBJ1-4, with D possibly TRBD1 on 5 matching bases. Looked up from germline, CDR1 is SGHRS and CDR2 is YFSETQ. The CDR3 has 14 residues. V was cut by 4 bases and J by 4 bases, with 11 bases left in between. CDR3 sequence: CASSPRGGNEKLFF. DNA of the CDR3: TGCGCCAGCAGCCCTCGGGGGGGTAATGAAAAACTGTTTTTT.

The chain has TRBV10-3 and TRBJ1-5; D is perhaps TRBD1 (6 bases). The CDR3 spans 17 residues. Germline V gene sequence: CDR1 ENHRY, CDR2 SYGVKD. The V and J ends lost 6 bases and 6 bases respectively, with 24 bases between them. The CDR3 DNA is TGTGCCATCAGCCACATACCTCCAGGGGAAGGGGGTCAGCCCCAGCATTTT. Translated, it gives CAISHIPPGEGGQPQHF.

The CDR3 spells CAWSVTTGSTNEKLFF. The CDR3 DNA reads TGTGCCTGGAGTGTAACAACAGGGTCTACTAATGAAAAACTGTTTTTT. The chain links TRBV30 to TRBJ1-4; weak D call: TRBD1 (6 bases). Trimming cost V 0 bases and J 2 bases, with 13 bases left between them. CDR3 size: 16 residues. Germline V gives CDR1 GTSNPN, CDR2 SVGIG (reference sequence). The variable domain in full, completed from reference TRBV30 and TRBJ1-4, reads SQTIHQWPATLVQPVGSPLSLECTVEGTSNPNLYWYRQAAGRGLQLLFYSVGIGQISSEVPQNLSASRPQDRQFILSSKKLLLSDSGFYLCAWSVTTGSTNEKLFFGSGTQLSVL.

V gene TRBV2 combines with J gene TRBJ2-2; D possibly corresponds to TRBD1 (6 bases). With 3 bases removed from V and 3 bases from J, the gap between germline ends came to 11 bases. This CDR3 comprises 15 residues. Germline V gives CDR1 SNHLY, CDR2 FYNNEI. The CDR3 protein is CASSDEQGYTGELFF. CDR3 DNA sequence: TGTGCCAGCAGTGATGAACAGGGCTACACCGGGGAGCTGTTTTTT.